This T cell receptor beta chain comes out of a study of neurological immune-mediated disorders. This clonotype showed up many times. Germline lookup yields CDR1 SEHNR and CDR2 FQNEAQ (reference sequence). This CDR3 has 15 residues. V lost 5 bases, J lost 0 bases, and 12 bases lay in between. Using its own MiXCR run on the 5' RACE reads, TCRdb lists one record per CDR3 protein. The data hold some 57,000 distinct CDR3 sequences, with around 4.8% observed a single time. The chain has TRBV7-9 and TRBJ2-3; weak D call: TRBD2 (5 bases). The specimen sequenced was PBMCs. The receptor comes from a woman in her fifties or sixties with multiple sclerosis. The CDR3: CASSVAGGSTDTQYF. DNA of the CDR3: TGTGCCAGCAGCGTCGCAGGAGGAAGCACAGATACGCAGTATTTT. The full variable domain, completed using reference TRBV7-9 and TRBJ2-3, is DTGVSQNPRHKITKRGQNVTFRCDPISEHNRLYWYRQTLGQGPEFLTYFQNEAQLEKSRLLSDRFSAERPKGSFSTLEIQRTEQGDSAMYLCASSVAGGSTDTQYFGPGTRLTVL.